Each of the 3 T cell receptor beta chains below was sequenced from the same sample in a study of glioma-infiltrating T cells after dendritic cell vaccination (dated by TCRdb to about 2016). The protocol used for the library was the immunoSEQ multiplex PCR assay. As stored in TCRdb, this immuneACCESS dataset retains in-frame rearrangements with V and J assigned. A fraction of the clones does not appear; measured against another copy, unresolved V genes explain less than half of the discrepancy, and the remainder lacks a known reason. This sample comprises tens of thousands of clones, roughly 82% of them detected only once. Clones ranked in the top ten supply roughly 2.2% of the sample. Sequencing was performed on blood, taken before dendritic cell vaccination. The receptor source for this set is a human donor with glioblastoma.

The J gene is TRBJ1-1, the V gene TRBV4-1; D unresolved. V dropped 5 bases and J dropped 1 base, with 11 bases sitting between them. The CDR3 totals 14 residues. Germline CDR1 reads MGHRA; CDR2 reads YSYEKL. Here the CDR3 reads CASSGSYQNTEAFF. The CDR3, as DNA: TGCGCCAGCAGCGGCTCGTACCAGAACACTGAAGCTTTCTTT.

The V gene is TRBV27, the J gene TRBJ1-5; possibly TRBD1 for D (5 bases). This CDR3 contains 14 residues. Germline loops: CDR1 MNHEY, CDR2 SMNVEV (reference sequence). V was pared by 10 bases and J by 4 bases, with 17 bases between. The DNA for the CDR3 is TGTGCCATCCCTAGGGGCAGAGTAAATCAGCCCCAGCATTTT. Amino acid sequence: CAIPRGRVNQPQHF.

This clone appeared a single time. V and J are TRBV4-1 and TRBJ2-7; 8 nucleotides match TRBD2. CDR3 length: 14 amino acids. From germline, CDR1 is MGHRA and CDR2 YSYEKL. The V gene end was trimmed by 6 bases and the J gene end by 3 bases; junction bases not matched to a gene: 7. As DNA, the CDR3 is TGCGCCAGCAGAAAGGGACTAGGCAGCTACGAGCAGTACGTC. It yields the protein CASRKGLGSYEQYV.